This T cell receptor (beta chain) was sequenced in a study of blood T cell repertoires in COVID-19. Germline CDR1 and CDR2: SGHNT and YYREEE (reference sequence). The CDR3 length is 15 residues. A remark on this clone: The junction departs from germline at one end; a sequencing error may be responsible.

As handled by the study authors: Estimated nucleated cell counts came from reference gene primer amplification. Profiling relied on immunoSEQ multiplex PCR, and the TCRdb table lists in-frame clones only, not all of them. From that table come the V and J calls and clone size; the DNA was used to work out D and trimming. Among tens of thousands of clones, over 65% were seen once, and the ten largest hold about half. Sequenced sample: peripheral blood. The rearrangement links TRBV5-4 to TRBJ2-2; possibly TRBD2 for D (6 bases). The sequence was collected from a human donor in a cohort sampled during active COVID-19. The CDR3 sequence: CASSPAGGNPGELFF. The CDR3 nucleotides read TGTGCCAGCAGCCCGGCTGGCGGGAACCCCGGGGAGCTGTTTTTT.